This TCR beta chain was identified in a study of post-analysis software for immune sequencing data. This CDR3 has 15 amino acids. The V gene lost 4 bases and the J gene lost 4 bases, with 16 bases spanning the gap. Germline V gene data show CDR1 as SGDLS and CDR2 as YYNGEE. Comment on this clonotype: Its antigen remains unidentified.

Incorporated into the TCR beta cDNA libraries were unique molecular identifiers, which served to reduce PCR and sequencing biases. It was from roughly 1.1 to 9.2 million T cells that about 540,000 cDNA molecules came. TCRdb re-analysed the PCR reads in MiXCR, keeping a single row per CDR3 protein. This table holds about 500,000 distinct CDR3 sequences, roughly 45% found once. Study-wide results and limits: Four or five TRBV segments (TRBV5-6, TRBV5-1 and TRBV20-1 among them) occurred more frequently in patients than in controls. Controls' normalized Chao1 diversity significantly exceeded that of multiple sclerosis patients.

This chain uses TRBV9 with TRBJ2-3; no reliable D call. The clonotype was recovered from a girl aged 5-17 years with multiple sclerosis. The sequencing input was blood. The CDR3 sequence: CASSPVLNRPDTQYF. Written as DNA, the CDR3 is TGTGCCAGCAGCCCCGTCCTTAACCGGCCAGATACGCAGTATTTT.